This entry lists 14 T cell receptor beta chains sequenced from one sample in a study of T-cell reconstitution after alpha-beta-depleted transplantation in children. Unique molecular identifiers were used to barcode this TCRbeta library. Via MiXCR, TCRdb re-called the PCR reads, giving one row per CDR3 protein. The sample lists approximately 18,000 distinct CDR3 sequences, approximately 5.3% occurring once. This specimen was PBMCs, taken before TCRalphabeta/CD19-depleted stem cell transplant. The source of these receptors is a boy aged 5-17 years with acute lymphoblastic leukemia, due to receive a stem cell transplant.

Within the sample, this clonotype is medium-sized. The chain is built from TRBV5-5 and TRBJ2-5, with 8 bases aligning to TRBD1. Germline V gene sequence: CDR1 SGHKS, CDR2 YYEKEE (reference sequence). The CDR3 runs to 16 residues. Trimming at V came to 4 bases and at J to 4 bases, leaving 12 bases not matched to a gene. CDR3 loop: CASSRRTGLMRETQYF. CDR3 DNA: TGTGCCAGCAGCCGCCGGACAGGGTTAATGAGAGAGACCCAGTACTTC.

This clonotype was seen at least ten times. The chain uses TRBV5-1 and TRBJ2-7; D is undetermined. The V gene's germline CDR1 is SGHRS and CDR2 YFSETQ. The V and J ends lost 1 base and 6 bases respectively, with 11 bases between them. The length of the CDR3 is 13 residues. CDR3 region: CASSLNQLGEQYF. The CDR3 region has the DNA TGCGCCAGCAGCTTGAACCAGCTAGGCGAGCAGTACTTC.

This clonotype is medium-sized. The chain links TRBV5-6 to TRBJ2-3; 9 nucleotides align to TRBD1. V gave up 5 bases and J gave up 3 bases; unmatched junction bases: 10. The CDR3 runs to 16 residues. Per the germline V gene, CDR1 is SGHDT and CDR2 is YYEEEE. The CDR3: CASRTQTGGRTDTQYF. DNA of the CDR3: TGTGCCAGCAGGACGCAGACAGGGGGACGGACAGATACGCAGTATTTT.

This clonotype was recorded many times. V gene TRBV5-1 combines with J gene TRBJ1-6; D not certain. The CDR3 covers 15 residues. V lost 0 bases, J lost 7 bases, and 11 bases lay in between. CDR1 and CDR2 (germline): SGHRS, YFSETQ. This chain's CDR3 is CASSLGGVDNSPLHF. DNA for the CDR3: TGCGCCAGCAGCTTGGGCGGGGTAGACAATTCACCCCTCCACTTT. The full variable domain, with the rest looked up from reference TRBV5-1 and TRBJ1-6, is KAGVTQTPRYLIKTRGQQVTLSCSPISGHRSVSWYQQTPGQGLQFLFEYFSETQRNKGNFPGRFSGRQFSNSRSEMNVSTLELGDSALYLCASSLGGVDNSPLHFGNGTRLTVT.

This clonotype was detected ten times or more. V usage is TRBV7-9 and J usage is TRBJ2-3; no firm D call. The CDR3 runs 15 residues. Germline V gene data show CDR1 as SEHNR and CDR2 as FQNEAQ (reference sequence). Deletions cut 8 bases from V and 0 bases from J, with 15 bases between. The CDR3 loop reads CASCCRVQSTDTQYF. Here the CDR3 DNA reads TGTGCCAGCTGCTGTAGGGTTCAGAGCACAGATACGCAGTATTTT.

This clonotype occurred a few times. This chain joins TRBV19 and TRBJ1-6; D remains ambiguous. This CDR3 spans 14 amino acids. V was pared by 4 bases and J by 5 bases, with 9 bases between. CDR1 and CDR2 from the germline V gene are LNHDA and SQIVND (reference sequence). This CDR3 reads CASSNLRDNSPLHF. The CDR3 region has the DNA TGTGCCAGTAGTAACTTGCGCGATAATTCACCCCTCCACTTT. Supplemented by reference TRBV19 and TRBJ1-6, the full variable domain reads DGGITQSPKYLFRKEGQNVTLSCEQNLNHDAMYWYRQDPGQGLRLIYYSQIVNDFQKGDIAEGYSVSREKKESFPLTVTSAQKNPTAFYLCASSNLRDNSPLHFGNGTRLTVT.

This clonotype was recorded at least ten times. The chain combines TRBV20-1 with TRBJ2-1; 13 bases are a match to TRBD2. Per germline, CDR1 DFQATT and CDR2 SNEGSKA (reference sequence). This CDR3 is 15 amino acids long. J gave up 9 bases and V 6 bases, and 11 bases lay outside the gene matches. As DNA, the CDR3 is TGCAGTGCCATCCCTCGGACTAGCGGGAGTACTGAGCAGTTCTTC. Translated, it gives CSAIPRTSGSTEQFF.

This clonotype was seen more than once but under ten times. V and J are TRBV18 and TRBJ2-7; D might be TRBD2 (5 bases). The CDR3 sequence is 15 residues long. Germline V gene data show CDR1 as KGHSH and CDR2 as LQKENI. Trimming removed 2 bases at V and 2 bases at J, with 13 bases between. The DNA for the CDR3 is TGTGCCAGCTCACCAAGAGGTGGCGGGCCCTACGAGCAGTACTTC. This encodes CASSPRGGGPYEQYF.

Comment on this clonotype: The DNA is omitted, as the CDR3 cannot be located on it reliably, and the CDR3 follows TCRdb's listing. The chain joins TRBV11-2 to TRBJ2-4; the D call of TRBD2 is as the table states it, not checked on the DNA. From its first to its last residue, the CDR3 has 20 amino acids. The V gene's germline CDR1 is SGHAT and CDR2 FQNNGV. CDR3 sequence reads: CASSFYICSAEGLAGNIQYF.

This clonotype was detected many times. The CDR3 DNA follows: TGTGCCAGCACCGACCATAACACAGATACGCAGTATTTT. Its protein is CASTDHNTDTQYF. This sequence joins TRBV12-3 or TRBV12-4 and TRBJ2-3; no definite D call. The CDR3 sequence is 13 residues long. The ends were cut back, 7 bases at V and 2 bases at J, with 10 bases in the middle.

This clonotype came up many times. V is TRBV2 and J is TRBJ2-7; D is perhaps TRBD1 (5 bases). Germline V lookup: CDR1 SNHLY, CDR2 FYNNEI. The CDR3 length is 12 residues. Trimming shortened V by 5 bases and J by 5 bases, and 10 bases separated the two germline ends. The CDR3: CASSYSGNEQYF. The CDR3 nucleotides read TGTGCCAGCAGTTACTCAGGGAACGAGCAGTACTTC. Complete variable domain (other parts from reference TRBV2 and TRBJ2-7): EPEVTQTPSHQVTQMGQEVILRCVPISNHLYFYWYRQILGQKVEFLVSFYNNEISEKSEIFDDQFSVERPDGSNFTLKIRSTKLEDSAMYFCASSYSGNEQYFGPGTRLTVT.

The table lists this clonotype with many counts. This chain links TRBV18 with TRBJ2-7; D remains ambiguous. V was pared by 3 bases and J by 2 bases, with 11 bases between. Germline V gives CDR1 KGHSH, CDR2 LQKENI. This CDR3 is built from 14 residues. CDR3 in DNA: TGTGCCAGCTCACCCAAAAGAGTCGCCTACGAGCAGTACTTC. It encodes CASSPKRVAYEQYF.

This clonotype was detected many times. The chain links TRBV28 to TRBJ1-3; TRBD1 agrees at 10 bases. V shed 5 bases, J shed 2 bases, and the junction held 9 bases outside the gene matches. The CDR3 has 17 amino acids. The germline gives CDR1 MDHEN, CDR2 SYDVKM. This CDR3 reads CASSTLPGTGAGNTIYF. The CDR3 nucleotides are TGTGCCAGCAGTACCCTCCCCGGGACAGGGGCTGGAAACACCATATATTTT.

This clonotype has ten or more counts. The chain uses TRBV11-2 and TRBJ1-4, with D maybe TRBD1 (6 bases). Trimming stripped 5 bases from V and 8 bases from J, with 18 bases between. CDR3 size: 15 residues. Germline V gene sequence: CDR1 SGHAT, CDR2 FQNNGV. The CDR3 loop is CASSPKGGFSEKLFF. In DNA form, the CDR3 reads TGTGCCAGCAGCCCGAAGGGGGGATTTAGCGAAAAACTGTTTTTT.